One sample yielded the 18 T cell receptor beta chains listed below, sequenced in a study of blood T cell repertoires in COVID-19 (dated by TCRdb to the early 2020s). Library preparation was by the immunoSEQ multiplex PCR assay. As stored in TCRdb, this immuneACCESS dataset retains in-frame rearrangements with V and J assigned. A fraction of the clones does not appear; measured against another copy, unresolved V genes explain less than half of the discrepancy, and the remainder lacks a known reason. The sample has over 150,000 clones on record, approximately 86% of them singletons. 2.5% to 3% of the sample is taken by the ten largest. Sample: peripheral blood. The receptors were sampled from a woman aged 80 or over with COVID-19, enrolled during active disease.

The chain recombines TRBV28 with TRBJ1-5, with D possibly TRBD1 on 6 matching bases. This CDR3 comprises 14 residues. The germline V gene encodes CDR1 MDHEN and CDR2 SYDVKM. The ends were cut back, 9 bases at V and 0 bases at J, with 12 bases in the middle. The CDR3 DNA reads TGTGCCAGTACAGGGTATTATAGCAATCAGCCCCAGCATTTT. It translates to CASTGYYSNQPQHF.

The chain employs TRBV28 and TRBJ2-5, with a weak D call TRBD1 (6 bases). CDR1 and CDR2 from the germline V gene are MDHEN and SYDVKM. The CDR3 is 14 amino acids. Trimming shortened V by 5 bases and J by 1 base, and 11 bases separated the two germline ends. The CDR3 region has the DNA TGTGCCAGCAGTCAGGCGGACAGCCAAGAGACCCAGTACTTC. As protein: CASSQADSQETQYF.

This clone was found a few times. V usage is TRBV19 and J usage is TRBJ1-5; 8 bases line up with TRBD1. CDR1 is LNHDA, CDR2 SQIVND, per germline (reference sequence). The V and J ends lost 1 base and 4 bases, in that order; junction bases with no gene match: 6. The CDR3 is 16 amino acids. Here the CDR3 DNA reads TGTGCCAGTAGTATAGGGGACAGGTTTGTAAATCAGCCCCAGCATTTT. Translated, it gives CASSIGDRFVNQPQHF.

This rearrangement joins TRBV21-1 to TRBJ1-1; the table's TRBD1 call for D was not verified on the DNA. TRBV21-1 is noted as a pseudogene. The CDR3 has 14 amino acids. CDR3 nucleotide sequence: TGTGCCAGCAGCAAAGGATGGTCAGGGCCTGAAGCTTTCTTT. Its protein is CASSKGWSGPEAFF.

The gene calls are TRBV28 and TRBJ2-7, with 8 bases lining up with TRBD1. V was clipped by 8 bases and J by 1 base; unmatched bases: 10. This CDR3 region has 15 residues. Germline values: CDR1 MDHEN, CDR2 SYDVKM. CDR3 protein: CASGKIGTGSYEQYF. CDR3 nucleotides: TGTGCCAGCGGAAAAATCGGGACAGGTTCCTACGAGCAGTACTTC.

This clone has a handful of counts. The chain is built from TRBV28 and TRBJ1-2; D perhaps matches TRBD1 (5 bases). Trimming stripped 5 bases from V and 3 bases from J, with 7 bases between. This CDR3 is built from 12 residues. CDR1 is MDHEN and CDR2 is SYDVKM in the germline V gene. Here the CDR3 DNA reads TGTGCCAGCAGTCGACAGTACTATGGCTACACCTTC. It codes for CASSRQYYGYTF.

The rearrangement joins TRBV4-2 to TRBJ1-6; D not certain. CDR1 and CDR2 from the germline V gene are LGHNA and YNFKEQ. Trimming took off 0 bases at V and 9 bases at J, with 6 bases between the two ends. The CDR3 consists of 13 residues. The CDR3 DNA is TGTGCCAGCAGCCAAGATTCAGGTTCACCCCTCCACTTT. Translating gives CASSQDSGSPLHF.

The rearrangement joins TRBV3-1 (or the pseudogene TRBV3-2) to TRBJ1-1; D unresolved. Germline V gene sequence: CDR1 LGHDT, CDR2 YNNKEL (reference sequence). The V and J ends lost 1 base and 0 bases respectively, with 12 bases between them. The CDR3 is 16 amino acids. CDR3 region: CASSQVLTSMNTEAFF. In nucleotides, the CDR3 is TGTGCCAGCAGCCAAGTCCTGACAAGTATGAACACTGAAGCTTTCTTT.

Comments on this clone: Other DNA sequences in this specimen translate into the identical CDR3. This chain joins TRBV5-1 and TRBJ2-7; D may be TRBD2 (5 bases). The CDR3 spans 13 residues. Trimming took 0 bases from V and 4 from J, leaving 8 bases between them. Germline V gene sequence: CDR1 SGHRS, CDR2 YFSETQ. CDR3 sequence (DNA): TGCGCCAGCAGCTTGGATAGGGAGTACGAGCAGTACTTC. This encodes CASSLDREYEQYF.

This CDR3 is CASIPDRVTEAFF. CDR3 coding DNA: TGTGCCAGTATCCCCGACAGGGTAACTGAAGCTTTCTTT. The gene calls are TRBV2 and TRBJ1-1; TRBD1 matches 7 bases. CDR1 and CDR2 from the germline V gene are SNHLY and FYNNEI. The CDR3 consists of 13 residues. Trimming removed 9 bases from V and 5 bases from J; junction bases left unmatched: 9.

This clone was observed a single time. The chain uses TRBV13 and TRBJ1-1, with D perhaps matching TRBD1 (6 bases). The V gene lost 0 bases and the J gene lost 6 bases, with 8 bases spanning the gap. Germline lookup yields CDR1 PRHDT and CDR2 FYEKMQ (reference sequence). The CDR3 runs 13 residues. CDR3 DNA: TGTGCCAGCAGCTTAGGACAGGGCTCTGAAGCTTTCTTT. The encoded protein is CASSLGQGSEAFF.

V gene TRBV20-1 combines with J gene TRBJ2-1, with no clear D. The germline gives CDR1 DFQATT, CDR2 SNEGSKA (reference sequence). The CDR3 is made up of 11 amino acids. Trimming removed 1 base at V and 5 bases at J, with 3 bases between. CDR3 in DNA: TGCAGTGCTAGAGGCGACAATGAGCAGTTCTTC. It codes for CSARGDNEQFF.

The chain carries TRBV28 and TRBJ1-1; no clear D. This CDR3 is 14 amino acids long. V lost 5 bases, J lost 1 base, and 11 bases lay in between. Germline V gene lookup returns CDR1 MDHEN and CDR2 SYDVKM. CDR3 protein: CASSTLSPNTEAFF. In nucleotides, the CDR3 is TGTGCCAGCAGTACCCTATCACCGAACACTGAAGCTTTCTTT.

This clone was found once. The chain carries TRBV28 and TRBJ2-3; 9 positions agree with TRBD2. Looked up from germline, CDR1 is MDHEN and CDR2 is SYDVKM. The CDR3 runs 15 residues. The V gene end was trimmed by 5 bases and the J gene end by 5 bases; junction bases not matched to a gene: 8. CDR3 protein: CASSDSGRSRDTQYF. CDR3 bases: TGTGCCAGCAGTGATAGCGGGAGATCGAGAGATACGCAGTATTTT.

The CDR3 sequence: CASSLEQGNSPLHF. The CDR3, as DNA: TGTGCCAGCAGCTTAGAACAGGGGAATTCACCCCTCCACTTT. This chain uses TRBV7-9 with TRBJ1-6, with 7 nucleotides matching TRBD1. V was pared by 1 base and J by 7 bases, with 1 base of the junction left unmatched. This CDR3 is built from 14 residues. Germline V gives CDR1 SEHNR, CDR2 FQNEAQ (reference sequence).

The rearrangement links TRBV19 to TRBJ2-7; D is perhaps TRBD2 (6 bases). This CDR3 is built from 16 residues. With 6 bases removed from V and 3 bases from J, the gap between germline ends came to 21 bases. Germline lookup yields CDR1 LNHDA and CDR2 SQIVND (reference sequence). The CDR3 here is CASSLGPGDKRYEQYF. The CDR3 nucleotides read TGTGCCAGTAGCCTGGGCCCGGGGGATAAACGCTACGAGCAGTACTTC.

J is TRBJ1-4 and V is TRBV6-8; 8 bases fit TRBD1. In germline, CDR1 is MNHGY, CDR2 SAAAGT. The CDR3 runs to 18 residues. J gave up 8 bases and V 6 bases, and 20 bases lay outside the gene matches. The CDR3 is CASRSETGASFSPEKLFF. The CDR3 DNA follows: TGTGCCAGCAGGTCCGAGACAGGGGCTTCGTTCTCTCCGGAAAAACTGTTTTTT.

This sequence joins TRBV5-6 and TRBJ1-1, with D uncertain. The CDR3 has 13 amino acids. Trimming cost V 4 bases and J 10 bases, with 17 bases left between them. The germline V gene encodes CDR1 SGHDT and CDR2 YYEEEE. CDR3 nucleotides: TGTGCCAGCAGCAAGCAGGATACCCAGGTAGCTTTCTTT. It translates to CASSKQDTQVAFF.